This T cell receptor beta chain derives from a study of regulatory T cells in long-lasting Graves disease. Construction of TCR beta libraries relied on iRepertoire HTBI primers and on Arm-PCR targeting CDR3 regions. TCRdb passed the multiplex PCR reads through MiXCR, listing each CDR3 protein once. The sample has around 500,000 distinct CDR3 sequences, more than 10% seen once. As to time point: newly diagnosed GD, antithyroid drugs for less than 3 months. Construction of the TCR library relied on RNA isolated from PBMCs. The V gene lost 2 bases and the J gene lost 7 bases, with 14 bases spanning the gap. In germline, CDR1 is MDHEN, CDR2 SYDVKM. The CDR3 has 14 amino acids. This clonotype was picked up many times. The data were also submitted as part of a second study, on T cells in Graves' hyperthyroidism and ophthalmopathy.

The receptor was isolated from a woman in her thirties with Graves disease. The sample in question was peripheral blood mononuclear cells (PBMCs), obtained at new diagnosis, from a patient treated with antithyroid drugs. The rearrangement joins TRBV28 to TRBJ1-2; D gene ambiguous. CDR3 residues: CASSLMEGSGGYTF. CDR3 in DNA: TGTGCCAGCAGTTTAATGGAGGGAAGTGGTGGCTACACCTTC.